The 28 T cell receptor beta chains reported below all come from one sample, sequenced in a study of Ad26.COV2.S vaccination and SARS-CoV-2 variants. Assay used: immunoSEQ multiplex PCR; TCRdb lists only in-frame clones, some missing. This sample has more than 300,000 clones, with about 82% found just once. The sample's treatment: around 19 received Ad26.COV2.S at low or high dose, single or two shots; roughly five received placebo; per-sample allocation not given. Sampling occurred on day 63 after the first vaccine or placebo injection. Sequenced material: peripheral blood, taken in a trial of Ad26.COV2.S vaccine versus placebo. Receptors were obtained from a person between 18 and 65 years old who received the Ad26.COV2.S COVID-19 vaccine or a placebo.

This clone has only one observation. This CDR3 reads CASSQELGRVGEQFF. The CDR3 nucleotides are TGCGCCAGCAGCCAAGAATTGGGCCGGGTAGGTGAGCAGTTCTTC. The V gene is TRBV4-1, the J gene TRBJ2-1; no definite D call. This CDR3 is 15 amino acids long. The V end was cut by 0 bases, the J end by 9 bases, with 15 bases between. The germline gives CDR1 MGHRA, CDR2 YSYEKL.

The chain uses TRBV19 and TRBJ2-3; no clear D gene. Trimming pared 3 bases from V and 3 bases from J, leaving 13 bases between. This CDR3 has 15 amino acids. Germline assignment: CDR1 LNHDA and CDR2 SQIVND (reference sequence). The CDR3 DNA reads TGTGCCAGTAGTATTTTCCCGAAAAGAACAGATACGCAGTATTTT. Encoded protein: CASSIFPKRTDTQYF.

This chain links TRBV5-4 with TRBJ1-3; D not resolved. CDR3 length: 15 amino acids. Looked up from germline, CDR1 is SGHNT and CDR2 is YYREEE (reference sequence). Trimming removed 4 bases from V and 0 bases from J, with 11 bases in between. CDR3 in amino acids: CASSRYSYSGNTIYF. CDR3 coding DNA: TGTGCCAGCAGCAGATACAGCTACTCTGGAAACACCATATATTTT.

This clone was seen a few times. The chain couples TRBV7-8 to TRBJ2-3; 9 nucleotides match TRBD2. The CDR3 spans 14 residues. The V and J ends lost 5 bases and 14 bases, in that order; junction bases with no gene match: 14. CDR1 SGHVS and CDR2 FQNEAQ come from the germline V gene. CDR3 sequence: CASSPLDGGLAWYF. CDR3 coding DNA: TGTGCCAGCAGCCCACTAGATGGGGGACTAGCCTGGTATTTT.

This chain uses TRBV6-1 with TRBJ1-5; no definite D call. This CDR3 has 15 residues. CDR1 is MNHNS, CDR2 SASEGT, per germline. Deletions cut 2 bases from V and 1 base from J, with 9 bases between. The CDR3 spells CASSEFSGSNQPQHF. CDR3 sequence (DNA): TGTGCCAGCAGTGAATTTAGTGGCAGCAATCAGCCCCAGCATTTT.

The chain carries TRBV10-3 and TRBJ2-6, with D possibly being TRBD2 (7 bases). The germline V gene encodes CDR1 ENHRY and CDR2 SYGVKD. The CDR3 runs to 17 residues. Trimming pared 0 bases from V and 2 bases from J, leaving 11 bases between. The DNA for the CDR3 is TGTGCCATCAGTGAGTCGACGGGGGGCACTGGGGCCAACGTCCTGACTTTC. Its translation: CAISESTGGTGANVLTF.

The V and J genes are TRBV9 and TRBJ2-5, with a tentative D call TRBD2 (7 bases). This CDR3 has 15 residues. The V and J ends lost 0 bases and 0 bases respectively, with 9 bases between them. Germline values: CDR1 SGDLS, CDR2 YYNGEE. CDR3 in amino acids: CASSVVGGDQETQYF. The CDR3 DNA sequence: TGTGCCAGCAGCGTAGTAGGGGGGGACCAAGAGACCCAGTACTTC.

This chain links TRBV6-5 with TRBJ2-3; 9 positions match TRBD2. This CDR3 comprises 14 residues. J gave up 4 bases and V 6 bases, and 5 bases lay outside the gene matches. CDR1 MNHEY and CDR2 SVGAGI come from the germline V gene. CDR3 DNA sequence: TGTGCCAGCAGGGATAGCGGGGGTGCAGATACGCAGTATTTT. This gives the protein CASRDSGGADTQYF.

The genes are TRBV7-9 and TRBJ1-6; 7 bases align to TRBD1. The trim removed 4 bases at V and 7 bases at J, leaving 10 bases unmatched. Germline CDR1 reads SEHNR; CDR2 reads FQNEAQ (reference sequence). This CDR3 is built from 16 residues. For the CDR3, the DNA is TGTGCCAGCAGCTCGACAGGGTTAGGCAGCAATTCACCCCTCCACTTT. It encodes CASSSTGLGSNSPLHF. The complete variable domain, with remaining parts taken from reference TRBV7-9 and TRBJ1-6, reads DTGVSQNPRHKITKRGQNVTFRCDPISEHNRLYWYRQTLGQGPEFLTYFQNEAQLEKSRLLSDRFSAERPKGSFSTLEIQRTEQGDSAMYLCASSSTGLGSNSPLHFGNGTRLTVT.

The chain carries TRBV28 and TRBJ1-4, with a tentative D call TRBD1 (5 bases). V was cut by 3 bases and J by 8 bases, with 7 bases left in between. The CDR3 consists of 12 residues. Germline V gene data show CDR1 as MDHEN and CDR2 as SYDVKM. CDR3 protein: CASSLWGEKLFF. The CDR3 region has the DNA TGTGCCAGCAGTTTGTGGGGGGAAAAACTGTTTTTT.

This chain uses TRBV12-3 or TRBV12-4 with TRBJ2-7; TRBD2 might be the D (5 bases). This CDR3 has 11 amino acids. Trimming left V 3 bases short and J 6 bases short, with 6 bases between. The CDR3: CASSLAGEQYF. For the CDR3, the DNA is TGTGCCAGCAGTTTGGCGGGCGAGCAGTACTTC.

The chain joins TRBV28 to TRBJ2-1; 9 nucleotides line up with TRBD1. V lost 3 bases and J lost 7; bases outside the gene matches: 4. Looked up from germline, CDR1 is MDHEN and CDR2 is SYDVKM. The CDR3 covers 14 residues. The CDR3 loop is CASSFTGGRNEQFF. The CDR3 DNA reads TGTGCCAGCAGTTTTACAGGGGGCCGGAATGAGCAGTTCTTC.

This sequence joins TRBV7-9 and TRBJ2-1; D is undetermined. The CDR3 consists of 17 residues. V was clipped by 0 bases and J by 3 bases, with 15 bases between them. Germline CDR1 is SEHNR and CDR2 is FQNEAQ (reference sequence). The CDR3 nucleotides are TGTGCCAGCAGCTTAGCTCCCGTCGGCAGGCACTACAATGAGCAGTTCTTC. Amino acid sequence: CASSLAPVGRHYNEQFF.

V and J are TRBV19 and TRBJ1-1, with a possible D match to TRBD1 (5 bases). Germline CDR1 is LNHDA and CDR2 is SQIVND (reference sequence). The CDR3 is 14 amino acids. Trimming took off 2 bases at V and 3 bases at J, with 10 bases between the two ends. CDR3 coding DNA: TGTGCCAGTAGTATAATGGGAGGGGACACTGAAGCTTTCTTT. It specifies CASSIMGGDTEAFF.

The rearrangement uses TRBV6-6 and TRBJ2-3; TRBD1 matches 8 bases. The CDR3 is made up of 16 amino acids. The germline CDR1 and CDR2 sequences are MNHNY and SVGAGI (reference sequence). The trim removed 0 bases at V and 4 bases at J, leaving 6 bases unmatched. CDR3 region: CASSYSAGQGSDTQYF. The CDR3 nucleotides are TGTGCCAGCAGTTACTCTGCCGGACAGGGATCAGATACGCAGTATTTT.

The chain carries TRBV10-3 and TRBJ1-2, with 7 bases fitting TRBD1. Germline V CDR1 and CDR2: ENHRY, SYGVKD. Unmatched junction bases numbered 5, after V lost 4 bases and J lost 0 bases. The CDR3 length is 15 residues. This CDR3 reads CAISAGTDANYGYTF. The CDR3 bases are TGTGCCATCAGTGCCGGGACAGACGCTAACTATGGCTACACCTTC.

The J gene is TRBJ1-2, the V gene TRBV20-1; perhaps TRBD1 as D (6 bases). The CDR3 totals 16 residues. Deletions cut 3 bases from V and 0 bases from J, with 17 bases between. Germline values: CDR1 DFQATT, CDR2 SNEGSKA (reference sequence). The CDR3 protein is CSASGFADRANYGYTF. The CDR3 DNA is TGCAGTGCTAGTGGGTTTGCGGACAGAGCTAACTATGGCTACACCTTC.

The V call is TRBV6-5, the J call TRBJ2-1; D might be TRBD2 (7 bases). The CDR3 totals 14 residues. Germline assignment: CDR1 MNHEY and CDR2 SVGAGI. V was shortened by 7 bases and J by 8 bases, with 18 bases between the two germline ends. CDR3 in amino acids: CASTEGGFDDEQFF. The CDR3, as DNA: TGTGCCAGCACCGAGGGGGGGTTTGATGATGAGCAGTTCTTC.

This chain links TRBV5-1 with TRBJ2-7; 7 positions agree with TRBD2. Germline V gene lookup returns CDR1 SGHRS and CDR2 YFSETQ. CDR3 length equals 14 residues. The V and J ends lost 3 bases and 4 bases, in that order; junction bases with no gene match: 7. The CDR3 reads CASSSGLEPYEQYF. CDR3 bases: TGCGCCAGCAGCTCCGGACTAGAGCCGTACGAGCAGTACTTC.

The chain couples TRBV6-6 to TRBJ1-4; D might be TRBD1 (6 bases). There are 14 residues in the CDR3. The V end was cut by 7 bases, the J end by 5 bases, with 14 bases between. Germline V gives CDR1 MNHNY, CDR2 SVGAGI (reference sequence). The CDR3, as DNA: TGTGCCAGCACCCCGGGAAGGGGGAATGAAAAACTGTTTTTT. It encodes CASTPGRGNEKLFF.

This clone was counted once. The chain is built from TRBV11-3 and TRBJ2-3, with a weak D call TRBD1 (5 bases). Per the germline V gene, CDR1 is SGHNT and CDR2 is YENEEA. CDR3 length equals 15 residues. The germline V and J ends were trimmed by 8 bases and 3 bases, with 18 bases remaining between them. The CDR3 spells CASLSRWGSTDTQYF. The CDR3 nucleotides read TGTGCCAGCTTATCCCGCTGGGGCTCGACAGATACGCAGTATTTT.

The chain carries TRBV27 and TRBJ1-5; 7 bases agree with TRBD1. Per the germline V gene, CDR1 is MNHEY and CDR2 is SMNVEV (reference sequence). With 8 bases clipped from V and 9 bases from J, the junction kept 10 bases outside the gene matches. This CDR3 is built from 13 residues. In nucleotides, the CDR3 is TGTGCCAGCCAGAACAGGGGTACTGGGCCCCAGCATTTT. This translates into CASQNRGTGPQHF.

CDR3 region: CASSRDQETQYF. In nucleotides, the CDR3 is TGTGCCAGCTCAAGGGACCAAGAGACCCAGTACTTC. This rearrangement joins TRBV18 to TRBJ2-5, with D unclear. The CDR3 length is 12 residues. Trimming pared 5 bases from V and 0 bases from J, leaving 4 bases between. The germline V gene encodes CDR1 KGHSH and CDR2 LQKENI.

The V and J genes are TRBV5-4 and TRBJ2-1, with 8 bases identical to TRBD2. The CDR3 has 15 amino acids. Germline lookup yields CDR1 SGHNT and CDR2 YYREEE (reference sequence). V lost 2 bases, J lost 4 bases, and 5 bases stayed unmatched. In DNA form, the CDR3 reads TGTGCCAGCAGCTTTGGCGGGGGGCTTTACAATGAGCAGTTCTTC. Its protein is CASSFGGGLYNEQFF.

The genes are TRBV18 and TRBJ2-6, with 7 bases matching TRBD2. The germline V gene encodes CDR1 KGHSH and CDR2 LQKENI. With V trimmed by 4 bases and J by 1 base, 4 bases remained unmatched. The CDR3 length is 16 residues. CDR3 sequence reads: CASSLGGFSGANVLTF. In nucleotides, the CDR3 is TGTGCCAGCTCACTCGGGGGGTTTTCTGGGGCCAACGTCCTGACTTTC. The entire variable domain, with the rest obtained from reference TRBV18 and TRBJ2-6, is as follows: NAGVMQNPRHLVRRRGQEARLRCSPMKGHSHVYWYRQLPEEGLKFMVYLQKENIIDESGMPKERFSAEFPKEGPSILRIQQVVRGDSAAYFCASSLGGFSGANVLTFGAGSRLTVL.

CDR3: CASSWRLAGGREETQYF. The DNA of the CDR3 is TGTGCCAGCAGCTGGAGACTAGCGGGGGGGCGGGAGGAGACCCAGTACTTC. The rearrangement joins TRBV11-2 to TRBJ2-5; 14 bases align to TRBD2. The CDR3 totals 17 residues. The V and J ends lost 4 bases and 5 bases, in that order; junction bases with no gene match: 9. Germline V lookup: CDR1 SGHAT, CDR2 FQNNGV.

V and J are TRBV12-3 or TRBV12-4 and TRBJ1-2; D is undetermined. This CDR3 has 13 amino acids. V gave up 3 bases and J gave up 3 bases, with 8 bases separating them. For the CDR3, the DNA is TGTGCCAGCAGTTTCAGCAGATACTATGGCTACACCTTC. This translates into CASSFSRYYGYTF.

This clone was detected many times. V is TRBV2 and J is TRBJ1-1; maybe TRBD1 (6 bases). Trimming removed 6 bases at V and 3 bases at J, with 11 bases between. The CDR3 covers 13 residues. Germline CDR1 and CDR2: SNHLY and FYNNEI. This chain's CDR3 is CASRNDRHTEAFF. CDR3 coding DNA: TGTGCCAGCAGGAATGACAGGCACACTGAAGCTTTCTTT. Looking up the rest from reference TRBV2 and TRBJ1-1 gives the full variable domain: EPEVTQTPSHQVTQMGQEVILRCVPISNHLYFYWYRQILGQKVEFLVSFYNNEISEKSEIFDDQFSVERPDGSNFTLKIRSTKLEDSAMYFCASRNDRHTEAFFGQGTRLTVV.